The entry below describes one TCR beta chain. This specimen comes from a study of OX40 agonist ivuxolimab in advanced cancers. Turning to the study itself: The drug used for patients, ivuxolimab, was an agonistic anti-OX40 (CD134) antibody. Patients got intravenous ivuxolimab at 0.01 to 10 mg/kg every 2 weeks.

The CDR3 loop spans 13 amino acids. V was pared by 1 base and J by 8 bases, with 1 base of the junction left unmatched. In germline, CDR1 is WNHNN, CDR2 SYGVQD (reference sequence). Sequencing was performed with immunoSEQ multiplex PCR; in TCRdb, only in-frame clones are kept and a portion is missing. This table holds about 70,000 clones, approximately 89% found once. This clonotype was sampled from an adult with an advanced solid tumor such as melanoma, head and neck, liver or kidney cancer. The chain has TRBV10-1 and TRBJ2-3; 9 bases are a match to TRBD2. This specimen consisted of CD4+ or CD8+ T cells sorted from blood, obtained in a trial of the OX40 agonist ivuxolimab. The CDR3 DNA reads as TGCGCCAGCAGTGAGTGGACTAGCGCTACGCAGTATTTT. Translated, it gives CASSEWTSATQYF.